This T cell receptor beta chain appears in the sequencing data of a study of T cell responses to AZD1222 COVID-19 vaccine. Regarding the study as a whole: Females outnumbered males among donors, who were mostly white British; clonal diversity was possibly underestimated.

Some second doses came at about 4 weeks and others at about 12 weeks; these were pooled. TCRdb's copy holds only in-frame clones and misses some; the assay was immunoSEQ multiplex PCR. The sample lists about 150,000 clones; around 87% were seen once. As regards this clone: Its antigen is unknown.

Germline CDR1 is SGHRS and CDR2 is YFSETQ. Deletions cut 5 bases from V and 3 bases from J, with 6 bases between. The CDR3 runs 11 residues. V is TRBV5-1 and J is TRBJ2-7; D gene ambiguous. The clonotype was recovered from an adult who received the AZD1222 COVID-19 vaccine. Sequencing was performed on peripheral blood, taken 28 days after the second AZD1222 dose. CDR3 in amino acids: CASRGHYEQYF. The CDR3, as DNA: TGCGCCAGCAGAGGGCACTACGAGCAGTACTTC.